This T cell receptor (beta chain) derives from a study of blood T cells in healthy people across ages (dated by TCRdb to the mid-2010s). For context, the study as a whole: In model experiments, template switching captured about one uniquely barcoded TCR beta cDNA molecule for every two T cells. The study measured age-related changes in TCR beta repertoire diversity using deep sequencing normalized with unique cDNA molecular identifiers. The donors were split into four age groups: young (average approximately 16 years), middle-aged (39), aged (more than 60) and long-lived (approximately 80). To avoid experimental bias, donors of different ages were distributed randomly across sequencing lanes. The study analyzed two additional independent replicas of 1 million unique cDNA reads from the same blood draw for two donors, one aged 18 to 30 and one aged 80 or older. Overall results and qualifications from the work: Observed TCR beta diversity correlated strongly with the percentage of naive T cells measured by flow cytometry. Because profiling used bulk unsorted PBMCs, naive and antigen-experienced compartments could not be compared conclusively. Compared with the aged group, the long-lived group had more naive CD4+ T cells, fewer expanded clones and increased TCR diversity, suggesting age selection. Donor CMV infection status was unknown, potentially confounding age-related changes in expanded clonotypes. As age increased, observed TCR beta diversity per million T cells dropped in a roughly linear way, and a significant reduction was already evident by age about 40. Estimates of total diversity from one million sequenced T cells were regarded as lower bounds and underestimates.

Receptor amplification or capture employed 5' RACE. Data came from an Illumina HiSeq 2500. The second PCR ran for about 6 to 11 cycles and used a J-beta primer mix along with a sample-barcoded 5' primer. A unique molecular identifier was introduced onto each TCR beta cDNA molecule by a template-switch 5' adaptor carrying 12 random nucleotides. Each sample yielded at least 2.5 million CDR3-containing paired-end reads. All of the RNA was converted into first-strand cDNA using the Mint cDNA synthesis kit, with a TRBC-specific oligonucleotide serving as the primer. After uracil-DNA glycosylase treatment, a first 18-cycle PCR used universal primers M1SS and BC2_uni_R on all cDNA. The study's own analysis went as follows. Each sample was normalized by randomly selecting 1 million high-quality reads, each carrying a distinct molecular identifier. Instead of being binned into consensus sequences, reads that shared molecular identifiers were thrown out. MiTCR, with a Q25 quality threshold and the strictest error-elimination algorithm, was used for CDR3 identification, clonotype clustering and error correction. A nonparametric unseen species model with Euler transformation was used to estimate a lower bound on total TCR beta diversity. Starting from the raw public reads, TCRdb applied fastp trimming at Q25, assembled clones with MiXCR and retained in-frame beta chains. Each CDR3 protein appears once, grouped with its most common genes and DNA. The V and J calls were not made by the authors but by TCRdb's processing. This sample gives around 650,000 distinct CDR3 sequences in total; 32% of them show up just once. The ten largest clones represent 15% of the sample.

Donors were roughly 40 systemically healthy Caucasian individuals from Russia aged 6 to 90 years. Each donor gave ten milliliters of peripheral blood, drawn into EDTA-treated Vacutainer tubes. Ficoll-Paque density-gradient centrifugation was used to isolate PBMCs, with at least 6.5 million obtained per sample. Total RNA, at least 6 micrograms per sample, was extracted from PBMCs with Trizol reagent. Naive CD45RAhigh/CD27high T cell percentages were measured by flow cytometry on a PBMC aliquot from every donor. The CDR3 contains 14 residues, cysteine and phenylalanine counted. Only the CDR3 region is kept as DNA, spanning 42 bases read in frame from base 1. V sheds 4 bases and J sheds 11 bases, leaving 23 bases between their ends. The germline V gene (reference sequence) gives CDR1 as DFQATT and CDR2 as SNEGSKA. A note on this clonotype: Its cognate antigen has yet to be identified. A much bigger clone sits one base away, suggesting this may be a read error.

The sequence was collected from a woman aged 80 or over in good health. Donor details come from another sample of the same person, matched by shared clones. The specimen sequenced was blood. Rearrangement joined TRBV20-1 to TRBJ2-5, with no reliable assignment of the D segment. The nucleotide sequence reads TGCAGTGCTATAGCTAGGGCCAAATTAAATGAGCAGTACTTC. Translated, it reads CSAIARAKLNEQYF.